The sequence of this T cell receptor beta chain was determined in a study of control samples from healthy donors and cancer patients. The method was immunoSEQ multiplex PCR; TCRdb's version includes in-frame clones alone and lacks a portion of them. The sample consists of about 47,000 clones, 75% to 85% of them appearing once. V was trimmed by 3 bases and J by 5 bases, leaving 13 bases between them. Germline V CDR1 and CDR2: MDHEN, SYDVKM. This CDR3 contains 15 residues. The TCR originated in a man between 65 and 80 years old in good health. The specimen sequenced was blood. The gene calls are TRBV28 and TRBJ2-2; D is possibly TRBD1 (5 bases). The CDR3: CASSFVRQGTGELFF. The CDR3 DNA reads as TGTGCCAGCAGTTTCGTGCGGCAGGGTACCGGGGAGCTGTTTTTT.